Sequencing of this T cell receptor (beta chain) was carried out in a study of cytomegalovirus exposure and HLA in healthy donors. Whole-study results and caveats: The authors reported that TCR beta sequences could predict HLA-A and HLA-B alleles. These predictions were accurate for most subjects in the first cohort.

The study ran its PCR with 60 Vbeta and 13 Jbeta primers. Generated by immunoSEQ multiplex PCR, the TCRdb table keeps only in-frame clones and is missing some. The sample consists of approximately 160,000 clones, about three fifths of them appearing once. This clone appeared once. As yet, its antigen is unknown. The donors gave bone marrow, and they were healthy. The CDR3 runs to 15 residues. Germline V CDR1 and CDR2: SGHNT, YYREEE (reference sequence). The ends were cut back, 2 bases at V and 2 bases at J, with 12 bases in the middle. The gene calls are TRBV5-4 and TRBJ2-3; tentatively, D is TRBD1 (5 bases). Sequences were obtained from PBMCs. The sequence was obtained from a woman in her 30s in good health and CMV-seropositive. CDR3 loop: CASSLGVRNTDTQYF. The CDR3 DNA follows: TGTGCCAGCAGCTTAGGGGTTAGGAACACAGATACGCAGTATTTT.